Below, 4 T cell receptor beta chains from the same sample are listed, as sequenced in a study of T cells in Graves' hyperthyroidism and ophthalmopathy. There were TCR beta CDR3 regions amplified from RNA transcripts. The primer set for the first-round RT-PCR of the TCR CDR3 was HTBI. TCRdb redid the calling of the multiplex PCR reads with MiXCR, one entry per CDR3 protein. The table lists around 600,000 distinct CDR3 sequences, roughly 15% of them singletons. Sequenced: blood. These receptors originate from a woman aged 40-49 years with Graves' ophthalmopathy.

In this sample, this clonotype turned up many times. CDR3 loop: CASSLGASGWYEQYF. The CDR3 nucleotides are TGCGCCAGCAGCCTCGGGGCTAGCGGCTGGTACGAGCAGTACTTC. V gene TRBV5-1 combines with J gene TRBJ2-7; 7 bases are shared with TRBD2. This CDR3 is built from 15 residues. The J segment lost 4 bases and the V segment lost 4 bases, leaving 11 bases of the junction unmatched. Germline V gives CDR1 SGHRS, CDR2 YFSETQ.

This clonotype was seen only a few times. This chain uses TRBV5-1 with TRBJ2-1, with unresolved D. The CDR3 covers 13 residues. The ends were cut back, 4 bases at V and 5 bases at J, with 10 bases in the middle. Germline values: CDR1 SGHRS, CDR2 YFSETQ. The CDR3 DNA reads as TGCGCCAGCAGCCACGACGGGCACAATGAGCAGTTCTTC. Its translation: CASSHDGHNEQFF.

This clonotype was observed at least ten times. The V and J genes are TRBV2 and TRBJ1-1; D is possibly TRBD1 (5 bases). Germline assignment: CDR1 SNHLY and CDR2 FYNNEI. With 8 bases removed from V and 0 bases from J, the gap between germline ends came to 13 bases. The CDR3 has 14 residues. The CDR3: CASPAGYMNTEAFF. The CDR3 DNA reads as TGTGCCAGCCCTGCAGGGTATATGAACACTGAAGCTTTCTTT.

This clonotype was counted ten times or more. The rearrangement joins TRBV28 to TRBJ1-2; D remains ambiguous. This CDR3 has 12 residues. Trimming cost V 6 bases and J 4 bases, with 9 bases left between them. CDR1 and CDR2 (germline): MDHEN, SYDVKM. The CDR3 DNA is TGTGCCAGCAGGGAGTTGGGCTATGGCTACACCTTC. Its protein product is CASRELGYGYTF.